The entry below gives a single TCR beta chain sequence along with its context. What it binds is unknown. The data belong to a study of OX40 agonist ivuxolimab in advanced cancers. As for the study in general: Among those enrolled, mean age was around 55 years (range roughly 23 to 85) and 82.7% were male. Of the participants, approximately 40% had some prior anti-PD-1, anti-PD-L1 or anti-CTLA-4 therapy, which was allowed.

Study-wide findings and caveats: CD4+ T cells averaged fewer expanded clones than CD8+ T cells. Partial responders at 0.1-3.0 mg/kg had among the lowest clonal expansion.

Germline V CDR1 and CDR2: SNHLY, FYNNEI. The length of the CDR3 is 16 residues. V lost 3 bases to trimming and J lost 7 bases, with 19 bases between them. TCRdb keeps only in-frame clones here, not all; method: immunoSEQ multiplex PCR. The sample comprises some 65,000 clones, about 85% of which are singletons, and under 3.5% rests with the top ten. V is TRBV2 and J is TRBJ1-5; TRBD1 might be the D (6 bases). The clonotype was recovered from an adult with an advanced solid tumor such as melanoma, head and neck, liver or kidney cancer. The sequenced sample was CD4+ or CD8+ T cells sorted from blood, obtained in a trial of the OX40 agonist ivuxolimab. The CDR3, as DNA: TGTGCCAGCAGTGAGGGGCAGGGGAGGGCAGGACAGCCCCAGCATTTT. Translation: CASSEGQGRAGQPQHF.